This is a list of T cell receptor beta chains from one sample in a study of blood T cell repertoires in COVID-19. Assay used: immunoSEQ multiplex PCR; TCRdb lists only in-frame clones, some missing. The repertoire has 60,000 to 70,000 clones, more than 70% of them found once; the top ten carry around 10%. The sequencing input was PBMCs or T cells enriched from blood (not recorded which). The receptors come from a woman in her thirties or forties who had recovered from COVID-19. The CDR3 runs from the conserved cysteine through the conserved F or W. A D gene is named only where the DNA matches it firmly. A row's size may be missing; if present it is once, few, many or a size class.

TRBJ2-7 TRBV9 . . CASSVGSDILYEQYF TGTGCCAGCAGCGTAGGTTCGGACATTCTCTACGAGCAGTACTTC
TRBJ1-3 TRBV19 . . CASMGVGQGSGNTIYF TGTGCCAGTATGGGCGTTGGGCAGGGAAGTGGAAACACCATATATTTT
TRBJ1-4 TRBV6-1 . . CASSESLGGELFF TGTGCCAGCAGTGAAAGTCTTGGGGGGGAACTGTTTTTT
TRBJ2-1 TRBV7-2 . TRBD2 CASSLGLAGPYNEQFF TGTGCCAGCAGCTTAGGCCTAGCGGGGCCTTACAATGAGCAGTTCTTC
TRBJ2-7 TRBV29-1 once . CSVHLRSSYEQYF TGCAGCGTTCACTTGCGTAGCTCCTACGAGCAGTACTTC
TRBJ2-7 TRBV18 . TRBD1 CASSPRQGIPYEQYF TGTGCCAGCTCACCCCGACAGGGCATCCCCTACGAGCAGTACTTC
TRBJ2-3 TRBV7-9 . . CASSFAHPTDTQYF TGTGCCAGCAGCTTTGCACACCCCACAGATACGCAGTATTTT
TRBJ1-2 TRBV7-8 . . CASSLEVGRVTGNGYTF TGTGCCAGCAGCTTAGAGGTGGGCAGGGTGACGGGCAACGGCTACACCTTC
TRBJ2-1 TRBV5-4 once . CASSFLGFTAMHLNEQFF TGTGCCAGCAGCTTTCTTGGGTTTACAGCAATGCATCTCAATGAGCAGTTCTTC
TRBJ2-2 TRBV19 . . CASSQTPSNTGELFF TGTGCCAGTAGCCAGACACCGTCCAACACCGGGGAGCTGTTTTTT
TRBJ2-6 TRBV9 . . CASSPRTPESSGANVLTF TGTGCCAGCAGCCCCCGGACACCTGAGAGCTCTGGGGCCAACGTCCTGACTTTC
TRBJ2-2 TRBV10-1 . TRBD1 CASSARGISNTGELFF TGCGCCAGCAGTGCCAGGGGGATATCGAACACCGGGGAGCTGTTTTTT
TRBJ1-6 TRBV6-5 . . CASSSLYPNSPLHF TGTGCCAGCAGCAGTTTGTATCCTAATTCACCCCTCCACTTT
TRBJ2-7 TRBV5-5 . . CASRSVGLNSYEQYF TGTGCCAGTCGTTCCGTGGGACTGAACTCCTACGAGCAGTACTTC
TRBJ1-5 TRBV4-2 once . CASSQVSSRVYSNQPQHF TGTGCCAGCAGCCAAGTATCGTCCAGGGTATATAGCAATCAGCCCCAGCATTTT
TRBJ2-1 TRBV5-1 . TRBD1 CASSLAPTGVRYNEQFF TGCGCCAGCAGCTTGGCCCCGACAGGGGTCCGCTACAATGAGCAGTTCTTC
TRBJ2-3 TRBV10-3 . TRBD2 CAISEFGGGTDTQYF TGTGCCATCAGTGAGTTCGGCGGGGGGACAGATACGCAGTATTTT
TRBJ2-2 TRBV9 . TRBD1 CASSVDPRSGTGISGELFF TGTGCCAGCAGCGTAGACCCCCGATCCGGGACAGGGATCTCCGGGGAGCTGTTTTTT
TRBJ1-1 TRBV29-1 . TRBD1 CSVLPGQGAEAFF TGCAGCGTTCTGCCGGGACAGGGGGCTGAAGCTTTCTTT
TRBJ1-5 TRBV5-4 few . CASSCTCTGFLYQPQHF TGTGCCAGCAGCTGCACCTGTACGGGGTTTCTATATCAGCCCCAGCATTTT
TRBJ1-1 TRBV12-3/TRBV12-4 . . CASSLANTEAFF TGTGCCAGCAGTTTGGCGAACACTGAAGCTTTCTTT
TRBJ1-2 TRBV19 once . CASSIRGSDYGYTF TGTGCCAGTAGTATACGAGGCAGTGATTATGGCTACACCTTC
TRBJ1-4 TRBV27 . TRBD1 CASSARQGVREKLFF TGTGCCAGCAGTGCCCGACAGGGAGTGAGGGAAAAACTGTTTTTT